These 30 T cell receptor beta chains share one sample of origin, sequenced in a study of T cell responses to AZD1222 COVID-19 vaccine. TCRdb's copy holds only in-frame clones and misses some; the assay was immunoSEQ multiplex PCR. Of 120,000 to 150,000 clones detected, just over 90% appear once; the ten largest clones hold less than 1%. Material: peripheral blood, obtained on day 0 of MenACWY control vaccination. These receptors came from an adult in good health.

The CDR3 sequence is CASRSRLNQPQHF. In DNA, the CDR3 is TGTGCCAGCAGGTCACGACTCAATCAGCCCCAGCATTTT. This rearrangement joins TRBV6-5 to TRBJ1-5; no reliable D call. Trimming took off 6 bases at V and 3 bases at J, with 9 bases between the two ends. There are 13 residues in the CDR3. CDR1 MNHEY and CDR2 SVGAGI come from the germline V gene.

There are a few counts of this clone. The rearrangement links TRBV10-3 to TRBJ2-2, with TRBD2 matching over 12 bases. V lost 4 bases and J lost 4; bases outside the gene matches: 4. Germline V gives CDR1 ENHRY, CDR2 SYGVKD. This CDR3 has 16 residues. Written as DNA, the CDR3 is TGTGCCATCAGTGCAACTAGCGGGAGGCCCACCGGGGAGCTGTTTTTT. Translated: CAISATSGRPTGELFF.

This clone was picked up one time. This chain links TRBV9 with TRBJ2-1; TRBD2 aligns across 15 bases. Per the germline V gene, CDR1 is SGDLS and CDR2 is YYNGEE. CDR3 length equals 18 residues. Trimming cost V 4 bases and J 7 bases; bases outside gene matches: 12. The DNA of the CDR3 is TGTGCCAGCAGCCCCAGCGGGGGGACTAGCGGGGGGATGAATGAGCAGTTCTTC. It specifies CASSPSGGTSGGMNEQFF.

CDR3 sequence: CASSRSWQLLSNQPQHF. The DNA of the CDR3 is TGTGCCAGCAGCCGAAGTTGGCAGTTACTTAGCAATCAGCCCCAGCATTTT. V and J are TRBV6-2 or TRBV6-3 and TRBJ1-5; D gene ambiguous. Trimming stripped 6 bases from V and 0 bases from J, with 18 bases between. The length of the CDR3 is 17 residues. Germline CDR1 reads MNHEY; CDR2 reads SVGEGT.

The chain uses TRBV28 and TRBJ1-4; D might be TRBD1 (5 bases). Germline V lookup: CDR1 MDHEN, CDR2 SYDVKM. V shed 2 bases and J shed 8 bases, with 15 bases lying between them. The CDR3 consists of 15 residues. DNA of the CDR3: TGTGCCAGCAGTTTAGCCGGACATGCGGTAGAAAAACTGTTTTTT. Protein sequence: CASSLAGHAVEKLFF. The full variable domain, completed using reference TRBV28 and TRBJ1-4, is DVKVTQSSRYLVKRTGEKVFLECVQDMDHENMFWYRQDPGLGLRLIYFSYDVKMKEKGDIPEGYSVSREKKERFSLILESASTNQTSMYLCASSLAGHAVEKLFFGSGTQLSVL.

This clone appeared once. The chain carries TRBV5-1 and TRBJ2-5; D remains ambiguous. Trimming removed 2 bases at V and 1 base at J, with 3 bases between. Germline values: CDR1 SGHRS, CDR2 YFSETQ. The CDR3 has 12 amino acids. The CDR3 DNA reads TGCGCCAGCAGCTTACTCCAAGAGACCCAGTACTTC. Protein sequence: CASSLLQETQYF. Full variable domain (remainder filled in from reference TRBV5-1 and TRBJ2-5): KAGVTQTPRYLIKTRGQQVTLSCSPISGHRSVSWYQQTPGQGLQFLFEYFSETQRNKGNFPGRFSGRQFSNSRSEMNVSTLELGDSALYLCASSLLQETQYFGPGTRLLVL.

The chain carries TRBV6-4 and TRBJ1-1; 9 positions match TRBD1. The CDR3 extends over 14 amino acids. The germline CDR1 and CDR2 sequences are MRHNA and SNTAGT. The V segment lost 7 bases and the J segment 6 bases; nucleotides outside the gene matches: 9. The CDR3 reads CASKETGGMSEAFF. The CDR3 nucleotides read TGTGCCAGCAAGGAGACAGGGGGTATGTCTGAAGCTTTCTTT.

This chain connects TRBV2 to TRBJ2-2; D is ambiguous. This CDR3 contains 15 residues. The germline V and J ends were trimmed by 7 bases and 3 bases, with 15 bases remaining between them. Germline V gene lookup returns CDR1 SNHLY and CDR2 FYNNEI. The CDR3: CASIRSTSYTGELFF. The CDR3 bases are TGTGCCAGCATTAGATCCACTTCCTACACCGGGGAGCTGTTTTTT.

The chain recombines TRBV5-1 with TRBJ1-6, with D perhaps matching TRBD1 (5 bases). The CDR3 is made up of 16 amino acids. Trimming shortened V by 5 bases and J by 2 bases, and 14 bases separated the two germline ends. Germline CDR1 reads SGHRS; CDR2 reads YFSETQ. CDR3: CASSQEGRTYNSPLHF. CDR3 nucleotide sequence: TGCGCCAGCAGTCAGGAGGGACGCACCTATAATTCACCCCTCCACTTT.

The rearrangement uses TRBV7-2 and TRBJ1-2; 7 bases are a match to TRBD1. The V gene's germline CDR1 is SGHTA and CDR2 FQGNSA. V was pared by 1 base and J by 7 bases, with 3 bases of the junction left unmatched. The CDR3 is 13 amino acids. CDR3 DNA sequence: TGTGCCAGCAGCTTAGGACAGGGCCTTGGCTACACCTTC. Amino acid sequence: CASSLGQGLGYTF.

The chain joins TRBV11-1 to TRBJ1-4; D gene ambiguous. V shed 5 bases and J shed 7 bases, with 5 bases lying between them. The CDR3 covers 11 residues. CDR1 is SGHAT and CDR2 is FQDESV in the germline V gene (reference sequence). For the CDR3, the DNA is TGTGCCAGCAGCGAGAGTGAAAAACTGTTTTTT. Its protein product is CASSESEKLFF.

CDR3 amino acids: CASSRDRVGETQYF. CDR3 bases: TGTGCCAGCAGTCGGGACAGGGTAGGGGAGACCCAGTACTTC. The J gene is TRBJ2-5, the V gene TRBV6-5; 9 bases agree with TRBD1. The CDR3 spans 14 residues. Germline values: CDR1 MNHEY, CDR2 SVGAGI. The trim removed 5 bases at V and 5 bases at J, leaving 6 bases unmatched.

CDR3 sequence (DNA): TGTGCCAGCAGCTTAGCGGGTCAGCCCCAGCATTTT. This sequence encodes CASSLAGQPQHF. The J gene is TRBJ1-5, the V gene TRBV7-8; D is undetermined. Trimming shortened V by 0 bases and J by 6 bases, and 3 bases separated the two germline ends. The CDR3 runs to 12 residues. From germline, CDR1 is SGHVS and CDR2 FQNEAQ.

V is TRBV28 and J is TRBJ1-1, with no clear D. The germline CDR1 and CDR2 sequences are MDHEN and SYDVKM. The CDR3 is 14 residues long. Trimming left V 8 bases short and J 6 bases short, with 19 bases between. The CDR3 sequence is CASPPPGPGAEAFF. The CDR3 DNA follows: TGTGCCAGCCCCCCCCCAGGTCCAGGTGCTGAAGCTTTCTTT.

The V and J genes are TRBV7-8 and TRBJ2-3; 7 nucleotides line up with TRBD2. The CDR3 has 18 amino acids. V was pared by 5 bases and J by 2 bases, with 16 bases of the junction left unmatched. Germline V gives CDR1 SGHVS, CDR2 FQNEAQ. The CDR3 spells CASSASPLSSGFTDTQYF. In DNA form, the CDR3 reads TGTGCCAGCAGCGCAAGTCCCTTGTCTAGCGGTTTCACAGATACGCAGTATTTT.

The chain couples TRBV11-2 to TRBJ1-2; D is unclear. Trimming cost V 5 bases and J 0 bases, with 7 bases left between them. Looked up from germline, CDR1 is SGHAT and CDR2 is FQNNGV. This CDR3 has 13 amino acids. This CDR3 is CASSQPPNYGYTF. CDR3 coding DNA: TGTGCCAGCAGCCAGCCTCCTAACTATGGCTACACCTTC.

J is TRBJ1-1 and V is TRBV4-1; D possibly corresponds to TRBD1 (6 bases). V lost 2 bases and J lost 7, with 23 bases in between. The length of the CDR3 is 17 residues. Looked up from germline, CDR1 is MGHRA and CDR2 is YSYEKL. This CDR3 is CASSQRSLKNRELEAFF. DNA of the CDR3: TGCGCCAGCAGCCAAAGAAGTCTTAAAAACAGGGAACTTGAAGCTTTCTTT.

The V and J genes are TRBV5-4 and TRBJ1-6, with unresolved D. This CDR3 is 17 amino acids long. V shed 0 bases and J shed 7 bases, with 17 bases lying between them. The germline V gene encodes CDR1 SGHNT and CDR2 YYREEE (reference sequence). The CDR3 is CASSLANSVQANSPLHF. The CDR3 DNA reads TGTGCCAGCAGCTTGGCTAACTCTGTCCAAGCGAATTCACCCCTCCACTTT.

The J gene is TRBJ2-1, the V gene TRBV5-4; the match to TRBD1 covers 9 bases. Per germline, CDR1 SGHNT and CDR2 YYREEE (reference sequence). This CDR3 contains 15 residues. V gave up 0 bases and J gave up 3 bases; unmatched junction bases: 1. The CDR3 sequence: CASSLGQGVYNEQFF. In DNA, the CDR3 is TGTGCCAGCAGCTTGGGACAGGGGGTCTACAATGAGCAGTTCTTC.

The chain joins TRBV4-3 to TRBJ2-2; 9 bases are shared with TRBD1. The trim removed 0 bases at V and 9 bases at J, leaving 11 bases unmatched. CDR3 length: 17 amino acids. Germline CDR1 and CDR2: LGHNA and YSLEER. CDR3: CASSQEWTGTGSRELFF. CDR3 sequence (DNA): TGCGCCAGCAGCCAAGAGTGGACCGGGACAGGGAGCCGGGAGCTGTTTTTT.

CDR3 sequence: CATQGDRGFYEDYGYTF. In DNA form, the CDR3 reads TGTGCCACACAGGGGGACAGGGGGTTTTATGAGGACTATGGCTACACCTTC. The chain combines TRBV2 with TRBJ1-2, with 11 bases matching TRBD1. There are 17 residues in the CDR3. Germline lookup yields CDR1 SNHLY and CDR2 FYNNEI. V was pared by 10 bases and J by 3 bases, with 16 bases of the junction left unmatched.

This chain connects TRBV2 to TRBJ1-2; 8 bases line up with TRBD1. This CDR3 spans 14 amino acids. CDR1 and CDR2 (germline): SNHLY, FYNNEI. J was trimmed by 1 base and V by 6 bases; bases with no gene match: 4. For the CDR3, the DNA is TGTGCCAGCAGCCGGGACAGGATTAACTATGGCTACACCTTC. Residues: CASSRDRINYGYTF.

The chain links TRBV9 to TRBJ2-2; perhaps TRBD2 as D (7 bases). The germline gives CDR1 SGDLS, CDR2 YYNGEE. With 2 bases removed from V and 0 bases from J, the gap between germline ends came to 17 bases. This CDR3 has 18 residues. The CDR3 reads CASSVQRGGGANTGELFF. CDR3 nucleotides: TGTGCCAGCAGCGTCCAGCGGGGCGGGGGCGCGAACACCGGGGAGCTGTTTTTT.

This chain uses TRBV9 with TRBJ2-3, with 15 bases lining up with TRBD2. In germline, CDR1 is SGDLS, CDR2 YYNGEE. V shed 1 base and J 0 bases; nucleotides not matched to a gene: 6. CDR3 length: 19 residues. This chain's CDR3 is CASSVSSGLAGGSTDTQYF. For the CDR3, the DNA is TGTGCCAGCAGCGTAAGTTCGGGACTAGCGGGGGGAAGCACAGATACGCAGTATTTT.

The chain couples TRBV3-1 (or the pseudogene TRBV3-2) to TRBJ2-1; 7 bases fit TRBD1. The CDR3 runs to 15 residues. Germline CDR1 reads LGHDT; CDR2 reads YNNKEL (reference sequence). The junction had 5 bases not matched to a gene; V was cut back by 4 bases and J by 2 bases. The CDR3 DNA is TGTGCCAGCAGCCGACAGGGTGGCCCCTACAATGAGCAGTTCTTC. Its protein product is CASSRQGGPYNEQFF.

V gene TRBV12-3 or TRBV12-4 combines with J gene TRBJ1-2; D possibly corresponds to TRBD1 (6 bases). Trimming pared 6 bases from V and 3 bases from J, leaving 11 bases between. The length of the CDR3 is 13 residues. The CDR3 region has the DNA TGTGCCAGCAGACCGACAGGTGACTATGGCTACACCTTC. It codes for CASRPTGDYGYTF.

This chain links TRBV7-9 with TRBJ2-7, with D possibly called TRBD1 or TRBD2 (5 bases each). The CDR3 covers 15 residues. From germline, CDR1 is SEHNR and CDR2 FQNEAQ (reference sequence). V shed 5 bases and J shed 4 bases, with 18 bases lying between them. CDR3: CASSRIDRGPYEQYF. In DNA, the CDR3 is TGTGCCAGCAGCCGAATTGACAGAGGGCCTTACGAGCAGTACTTC.

The chain joins TRBV9 to TRBJ1-5; tentative D call: TRBD1 (6 bases). Germline V gene lookup returns CDR1 SGDLS and CDR2 YYNGEE. The CDR3 runs to 16 residues. V lost 3 bases to trimming and J lost 4 bases, with 17 bases between them. As DNA, the CDR3 is TGTGCCAGCAGCGAGCCGAAGGACAGCCGAAATCAGCCCCAGCATTTT. This translates into CASSEPKDSRNQPQHF.

This clone turned up a few times. V and J are TRBV6-1 and TRBJ1-1, with D possibly being TRBD1 (6 bases). This CDR3 spans 14 amino acids. CDR1 is MNHNS, CDR2 SASEGT, per germline. The V end was cut by 3 bases, the J end by 3 bases, with 11 bases between. CDR3 DNA: TGTGCCAGCAGTGAGAGAGGGGGATACACTGAAGCTTTCTTT. Residues: CASSERGGYTEAFF.

This clone was picked up one time. The V and J genes are TRBV18 and TRBJ2-7, with D hard to call. Germline CDR1 is KGHSH and CDR2 is LQKENI. Trimming took 0 bases from V and 3 from J, leaving 9 bases between them. This CDR3 contains 14 residues. The CDR3, as DNA: TGTGCCAGCTCACCACCTGCTAATAACTACGAGCAGTACTTC. It encodes CASSPPANNYEQYF.